This T cell receptor (beta chain) appears in the sequencing data of a study of blood T cell repertoires in COVID-19. V lost 6 bases, J lost 2 bases, and 3 bases stayed unmatched. The CDR3 is 14 residues long. The germline V gene has CDR1 MNHNY and CDR2 SVGAGI (reference sequence). In the authors' workflow: Researchers report that nucleated cell counts were estimated from reference gene primer amplification. Generated by immunoSEQ multiplex PCR, the TCRdb table keeps only in-frame clones and is missing some. From that table come the V and J calls and clone size; the DNA was used to work out D and trimming. The sample carries 140,000 to 150,000 clones, roughly nine tenths recorded once.

Material for sequencing was PBMCs or T cells enriched from blood (not recorded which). The sequence was obtained from a woman in her thirties or forties who had been exposed to COVID-19. This chain joins TRBV6-6 and TRBJ1-3, with 8 bases that match TRBD1. CDR3 residues: CASSPDRAGNTIYF. The DNA of the CDR3 is TGTGCCAGCAGCCCGGACAGGGCTGGAAACACCATATATTTT.